This TCR beta chain was retrieved from a study of blood T cell repertoires in COVID-19. This CDR3 spans 14 amino acids. Trimming at V came to 4 bases and at J to 7 bases, leaving 10 bases not matched to a gene. The germline CDR1 and CDR2 sequences are SGHTA and FQGNSA. Produced via immunoSEQ multiplex PCR; TCRdb's table is partial and in-frame only. The sample yields 100,000 to 150,000 clones, approximately 80% seen once. This rearrangement joins TRBV7-2 to TRBJ2-7; 7 nucleotides line up with TRBD2. Specimen: peripheral blood. This clonotype originated in a woman aged 50 to 60 with acute or convalescent COVID-19. The CDR3 region has the DNA TGTGCCAGCAGCTCGCCTTGGGGGGAGGGGGAGCAGTACTTC. Its translation is CASSSPWGEGEQYF.